Below, 10 T cell receptor beta chains from the same sample are listed, as sequenced in a study of shared clonotypes between healthy human individuals. This table comes from immunoSEQ multiplex PCR, and its TCRdb copy is limited to in-frame clones, with some not included. This repertoire shows over a million clones, approximately 72% found once; its top ten account for roughly 1.4%. Sequencing was done on a sample of memory CD4+ T cells sorted from blood. Indicated subset: CD45RA-negative fraction. Receptors were obtained from a man younger than 35 in good health.

To note about this clone: The identical CDR3 is also encoded by other nucleotide sequences in the sample. The CDR3 region has the DNA TGCGCCAGCAGCTTGCCTAGCGGCAGCACAGATACGCAGTATTTT. Its translation is CASSLPSGSTDTQYF. The gene calls are TRBV5-1 and TRBJ2-3, with 7 bases identical to TRBD2. The ends lost 1 base at V and 0 bases at J; junction bases unmatched: 2. This CDR3 has 15 residues. Germline V gene lookup returns CDR1 SGHRS and CDR2 YFSETQ.

This clone was recorded once. The chain links TRBV30 to TRBJ2-2; 9 bases fit TRBD2. CDR3 length: 14 residues. The V and J ends lost 4 bases and 4 bases, in that order; junction bases with no gene match: 4. Germline V CDR1 and CDR2: GTSNPN, SVGIG (reference sequence). The CDR3 nucleotides read TGTGCCTGGAAACGAGCGGGAGGCACCGGGGAGCTGTTTTTT. Translation: CAWKRAGGTGELFF.

This clone was detected only a few times. The sample contains more than one DNA sequence encoding this CDR3. This chain links TRBV10-3 with TRBJ1-4; no clear D gene. Trimming stripped 0 bases from V and 2 bases from J, with 7 bases between. CDR3 length equals 15 residues. Germline V gene data show CDR1 as ENHRY and CDR2 as SYGVKD. The CDR3 is CAISESGGTNEKLFF. DNA for the CDR3: TGTGCCATCAGTGAGTCAGGCGGGACTAATGAAAAACTGTTTTTT.

The rearrangement uses TRBV28 and TRBJ1-4, with D unclear. Germline lookup yields CDR1 MDHEN and CDR2 SYDVKM. V was trimmed by 3 bases and J by 4 bases, leaving 9 bases between them. The CDR3 spans 14 residues. CDR3 DNA sequence: TGTGCCAGCAGTTTGCTTACGGATAATGAAAAACTGTTTTTT. Amino acids: CASSLLTDNEKLFF.

This chain uses TRBV7-8 with TRBJ1-1; tentatively, D is TRBD1 (5 bases). V was shortened by 5 bases and J by 5 bases, with 15 bases between the two germline ends. CDR1 SGHVS and CDR2 FQNEAQ come from the germline V gene. The CDR3 extends over 14 amino acids. In nucleotides, the CDR3 is TGTGCCAGCAGCCTGACCGCCCAGGGAACTGAAGCTTTCTTT. It specifies CASSLTAQGTEAFF.

This clone was seen a handful of times. The V call is TRBV12-5, the J call TRBJ2-5; 9 bases match TRBD2. CDR1 and CDR2 from the germline V gene are LGHNT and FRNRAP. V lost 0 bases and J lost 5; bases outside the gene matches: 7. This CDR3 region has 16 residues. CDR3 amino acids: CASGLVISGSSETQYF. The CDR3 nucleotides read TGTGCTAGTGGTTTGGTAATTAGCGGGAGTTCTGAGACCCAGTACTTC.

V gene TRBV30 combines with J gene TRBJ2-5, with 11 bases lining up with TRBD1. Gene TRBJ2-7 matches the end of the DNA better, so the J call may be wrong. The CDR3 covers 14 residues. Germline V lookup: CDR1 GTSNPN, CDR2 SVGIG (reference sequence). CDR3 in amino acids: CAGGGTGGSYEQYF. The DNA for the CDR3 is TGTGCCGGCGGGGGGACAGGGGGCTCCTACGAGCAGTACTTC.

This clone was detected once. This chain connects TRBV5-1 to TRBJ1-5; unclear D gene. The CDR3 has 13 residues. Germline V CDR1 and CDR2: SGHRS, YFSETQ. V lost 0 bases and J 7 bases, leaving 8 bases between the germline ends. In nucleotides, the CDR3 is TGCGCCAGCAGCTTGGACAACGGGCAGCCCCAGCATTTT. Protein: CASSLDNGQPQHF.

This chain uses TRBV27 with TRBJ1-2; 8 bases agree with TRBD1. Germline V CDR1 and CDR2: MNHEY, SMNVEV (reference sequence). CDR3 length equals 16 residues. After removal of 5 bases from V and 4 bases from J, the junction contained 12 bases not matched to a gene. CDR3 sequence (DNA): TGTGCCAGCAGTCGACAGGGGAAAAGTGGCATCTATGGCTACACCTTC. This gives the protein CASSRQGKSGIYGYTF.

The CDR3 DNA sequence: TGCGCCAGCCGGGTCGGGACAGCTTACACTGAAGCTTTCTTT. This sequence encodes CASRVGTAYTEAFF. The J gene is TRBJ1-1, the V gene TRBV5-1; 7 nucleotides agree with TRBD1. The CDR3 totals 14 residues. Germline V lookup: CDR1 SGHRS, CDR2 YFSETQ. V was pared by 7 bases and J by 3 bases, with 9 bases of the junction left unmatched.